This TCR beta chain was sequenced for a study of cytotoxic CD8 clonotypes in ibrutinib-treated CLL. Study information: Recorded responses included about 25 partial and 2 complete; following median 68 months, approximately 14 stayed remitted and around twelve progressed. General observations from the study: Collection times varied between progressing and sustained-remission patients.

A note on this clone: As yet, its antigen is unknown.

The length of the CDR3 is 14 residues. Looked up from germline, CDR1 is MNHNS and CDR2 is SASEGT. Trimming removed 11 bases from V and 9 bases from J, with 23 bases in between. The protocol was immunoSEQ multiplex PCR, while the TCRdb copy is restricted to in-frame clones and leaves out a portion. The sample lists some 130,000 clones; about 91% were seen once. The starting material was PBMCs, obtained after 12 months of ibrutinib treatment. The sequence was obtained from a human donor with chronic lymphocytic leukemia. The V call is TRBV6-1, the J call TRBJ2-1; a possible D gene is TRBD2 (8 bases). Here the CDR3 DNA reads TGTGCCGCTGATCCGGGAGGGACAGTTGTTGAGCAGTTCTTC. Translated, it gives CAADPGGTVVEQFF.